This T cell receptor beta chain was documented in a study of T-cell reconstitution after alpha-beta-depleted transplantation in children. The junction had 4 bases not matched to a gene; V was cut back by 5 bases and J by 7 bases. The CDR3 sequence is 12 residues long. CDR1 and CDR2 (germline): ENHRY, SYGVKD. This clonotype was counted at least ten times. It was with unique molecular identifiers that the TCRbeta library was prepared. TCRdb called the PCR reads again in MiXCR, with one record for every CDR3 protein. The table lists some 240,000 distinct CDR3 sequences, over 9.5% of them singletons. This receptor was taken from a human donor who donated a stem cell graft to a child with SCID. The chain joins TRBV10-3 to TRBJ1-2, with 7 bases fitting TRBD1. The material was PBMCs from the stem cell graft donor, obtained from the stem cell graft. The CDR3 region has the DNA TGTGCCATCAGTAGGGGACAGTCTGGCTACACCTTC. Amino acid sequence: CAISRGQSGYTF.